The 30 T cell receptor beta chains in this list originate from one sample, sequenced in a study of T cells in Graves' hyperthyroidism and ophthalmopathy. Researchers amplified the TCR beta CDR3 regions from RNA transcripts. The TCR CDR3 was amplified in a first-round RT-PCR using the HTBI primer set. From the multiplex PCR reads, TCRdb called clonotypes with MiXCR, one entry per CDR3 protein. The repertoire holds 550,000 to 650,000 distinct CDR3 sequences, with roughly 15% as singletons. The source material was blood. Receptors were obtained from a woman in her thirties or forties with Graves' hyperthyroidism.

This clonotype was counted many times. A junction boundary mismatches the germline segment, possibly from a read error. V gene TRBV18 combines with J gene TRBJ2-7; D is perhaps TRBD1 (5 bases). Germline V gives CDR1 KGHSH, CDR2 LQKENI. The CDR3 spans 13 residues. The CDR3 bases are TGTGCCAGCTCACGATCGGACACGTCTGAGTCGGACTTC. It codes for CASSRSDTSESDF.

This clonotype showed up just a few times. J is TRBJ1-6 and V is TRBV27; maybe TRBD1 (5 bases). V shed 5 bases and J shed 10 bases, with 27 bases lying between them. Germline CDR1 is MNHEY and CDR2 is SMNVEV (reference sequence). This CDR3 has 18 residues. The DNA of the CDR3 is TGTGCCAGCAGTCCAGACAGCAAAAAGGCCCTTAAACGCTCACCCCTCCACTTT. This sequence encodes CASSPDSKKALKRSPLHF.

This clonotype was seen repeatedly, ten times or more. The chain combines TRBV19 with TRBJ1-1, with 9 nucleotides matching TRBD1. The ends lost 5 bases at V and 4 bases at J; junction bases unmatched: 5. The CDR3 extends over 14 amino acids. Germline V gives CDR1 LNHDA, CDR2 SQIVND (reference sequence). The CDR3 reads CASSWTGEGTEAFF. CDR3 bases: TGTGCCAGTAGTTGGACAGGGGAGGGCACTGAAGCTTTCTTT.

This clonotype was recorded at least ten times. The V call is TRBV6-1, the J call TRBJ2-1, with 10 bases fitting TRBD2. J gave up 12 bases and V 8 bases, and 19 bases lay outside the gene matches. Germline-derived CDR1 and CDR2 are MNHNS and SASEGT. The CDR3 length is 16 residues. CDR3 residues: CASDGRTSGRGSRQFF. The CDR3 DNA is TGTGCCAGCGATGGTCGGACTAGCGGAAGAGGAAGTAGGCAGTTCTTC.

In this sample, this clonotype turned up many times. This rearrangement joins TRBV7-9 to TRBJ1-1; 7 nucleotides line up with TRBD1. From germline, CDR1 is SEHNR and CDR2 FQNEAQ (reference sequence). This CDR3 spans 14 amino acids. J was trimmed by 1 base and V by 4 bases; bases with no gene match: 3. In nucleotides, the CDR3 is TGTGCCAGCAGCTCCCGGGACAGGAACACTGAAGCTTTCTTT. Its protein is CASSSRDRNTEAFF.

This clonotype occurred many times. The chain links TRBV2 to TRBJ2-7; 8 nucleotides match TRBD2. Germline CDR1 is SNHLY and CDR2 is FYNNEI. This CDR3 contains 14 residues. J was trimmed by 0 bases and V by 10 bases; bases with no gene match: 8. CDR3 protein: CAISSGSYSYEQYF. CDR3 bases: TGTGCCATATCTAGCGGGTCTTACTCCTACGAGCAGTACTTC. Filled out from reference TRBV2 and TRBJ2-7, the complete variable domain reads EPEVTQTPSHQVTQMGQEVILRCVPISNHLYFYWYRQILGQKVEFLVSFYNNEISEKSEIFDDQFSVERPDGSNFTLKIRSTKLEDSAMYFCAISSGSYSYEQYFGPGTRLTVT.

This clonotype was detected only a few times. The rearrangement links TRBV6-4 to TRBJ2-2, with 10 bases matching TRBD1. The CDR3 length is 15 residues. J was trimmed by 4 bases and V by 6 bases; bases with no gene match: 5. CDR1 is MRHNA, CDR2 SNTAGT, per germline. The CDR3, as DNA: TGTGCCAGCAGGGACGACAGGGGGCTCACCGGGGAGCTGTTTTTT. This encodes CASRDDRGLTGELFF.

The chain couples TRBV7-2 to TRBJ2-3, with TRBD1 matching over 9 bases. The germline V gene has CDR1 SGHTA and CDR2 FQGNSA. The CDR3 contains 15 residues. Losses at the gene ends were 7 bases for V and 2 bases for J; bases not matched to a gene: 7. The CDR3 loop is CASTHWTGATDTQYF. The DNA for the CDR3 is TGTGCCAGCACCCATTGGACAGGGGCCACAGATACGCAGTATTTT.

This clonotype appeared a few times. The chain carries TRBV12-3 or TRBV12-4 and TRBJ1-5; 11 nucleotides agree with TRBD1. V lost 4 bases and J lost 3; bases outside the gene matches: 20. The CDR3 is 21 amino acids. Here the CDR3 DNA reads TGTGCCAGCAGTTCCGAGGGCTGGACAGGGGGCGGAGGTAAGGTCAATCAGCCCCAGCATTTT. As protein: CASSSEGWTGGGGKVNQPQHF.

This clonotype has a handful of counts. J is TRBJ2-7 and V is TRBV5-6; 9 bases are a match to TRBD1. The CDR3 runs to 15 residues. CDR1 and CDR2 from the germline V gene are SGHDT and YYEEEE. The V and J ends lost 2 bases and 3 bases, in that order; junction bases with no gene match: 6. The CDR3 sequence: CASSFPSGQGYEQYF. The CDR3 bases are TGTGCCAGCAGCTTCCCCTCGGGACAGGGCTACGAGCAGTACTTC.

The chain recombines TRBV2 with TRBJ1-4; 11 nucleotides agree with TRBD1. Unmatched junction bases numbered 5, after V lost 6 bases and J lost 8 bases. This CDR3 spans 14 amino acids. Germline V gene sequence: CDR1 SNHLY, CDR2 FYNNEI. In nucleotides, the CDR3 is TGTGCCAGCAGCGGACAGGGGGCAGGCGAAAAACTGTTTTTT. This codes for CASSGQGAGEKLFF. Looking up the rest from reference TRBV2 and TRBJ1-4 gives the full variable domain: EPEVTQTPSHQVTQMGQEVILRCVPISNHLYFYWYRQILGQKVEFLVSFYNNEISEKSEIFDDQFSVERPDGSNFTLKIRSTKLEDSAMYFCASSGQGAGEKLFFGSGTQLSVL.

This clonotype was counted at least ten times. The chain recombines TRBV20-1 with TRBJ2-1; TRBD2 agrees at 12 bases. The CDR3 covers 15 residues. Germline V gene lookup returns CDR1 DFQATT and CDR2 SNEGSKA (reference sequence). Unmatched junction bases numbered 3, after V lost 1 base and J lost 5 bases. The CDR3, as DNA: TGCAGTGCTAGAGTGACTAGCGGGAGTCACAATGAGCAGTTCTTC. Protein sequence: CSARVTSGSHNEQFF.

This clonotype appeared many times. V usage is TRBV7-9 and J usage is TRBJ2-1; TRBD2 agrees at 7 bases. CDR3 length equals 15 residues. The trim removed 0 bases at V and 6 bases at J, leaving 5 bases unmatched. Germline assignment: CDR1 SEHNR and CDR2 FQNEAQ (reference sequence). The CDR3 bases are TGTGCCAGCAGCTTAGCGGGGGGGGGATTCAATGAGCAGTTCTTC. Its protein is CASSLAGGGFNEQFF.

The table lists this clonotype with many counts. CDR3 sequence reads: CASSLTGMSDEQFF. CDR3 nucleotides: TGTGCCAGCTCACTCACAGGGATGAGCGATGAGCAGTTCTTC. The genes are TRBV18 and TRBJ2-1; the D gene is possibly TRBD1 (6 bases). V was clipped by 4 bases and J by 8 bases, with 15 bases between them. Germline V gene sequence: CDR1 KGHSH, CDR2 LQKENI. The CDR3 is 14 residues long.

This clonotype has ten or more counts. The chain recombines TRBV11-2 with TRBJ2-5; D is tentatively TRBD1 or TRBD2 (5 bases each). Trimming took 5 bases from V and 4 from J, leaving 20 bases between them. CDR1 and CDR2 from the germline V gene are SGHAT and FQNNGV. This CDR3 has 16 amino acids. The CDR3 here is CASSPWGRENGETQYF. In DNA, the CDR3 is TGTGCCAGCAGCCCCTGGGGACGCGAAAATGGAGAGACCCAGTACTTC.

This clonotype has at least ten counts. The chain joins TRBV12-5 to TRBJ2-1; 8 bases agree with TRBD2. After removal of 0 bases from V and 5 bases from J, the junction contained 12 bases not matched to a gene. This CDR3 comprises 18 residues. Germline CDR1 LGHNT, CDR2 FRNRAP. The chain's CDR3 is CASGLVRWAGGQNNEQFF. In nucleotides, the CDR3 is TGTGCTAGTGGTTTGGTACGCTGGGCGGGAGGCCAAAACAATGAGCAGTTCTTC.

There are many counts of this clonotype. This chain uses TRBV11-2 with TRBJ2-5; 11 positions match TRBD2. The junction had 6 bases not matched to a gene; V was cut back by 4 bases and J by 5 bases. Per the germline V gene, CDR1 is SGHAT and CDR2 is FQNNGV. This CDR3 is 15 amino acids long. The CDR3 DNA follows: TGTGCCAGCAGCTCTCGACTAGCGGGATTGGAGACCCAGTACTTC. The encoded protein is CASSSRLAGLETQYF. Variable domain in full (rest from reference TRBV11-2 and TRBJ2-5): EAGVAQSPRYKIIEKRQSVAFWCNPISGHATLYWYQQILGQGPKLLIQFQNNGVVDDSQLPKDRFSAERLKGVDSTLKIQPAKLEDSAVYLCASSSRLAGLETQYFGPGTRLLVL.

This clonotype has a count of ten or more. The CDR3 reads CASSLSGGMNTEAFF. The CDR3 DNA reads as TGTGCCAGCAGTCTCTCCGGGGGCATGAACACTGAAGCTTTCTTT. The rearrangement joins TRBV12-3 or TRBV12-4 to TRBJ1-1; a possible D gene is TRBD1 (6 bases). V dropped 5 bases and J dropped 0 bases, with 13 bases sitting between them. The CDR3 extends over 15 amino acids.

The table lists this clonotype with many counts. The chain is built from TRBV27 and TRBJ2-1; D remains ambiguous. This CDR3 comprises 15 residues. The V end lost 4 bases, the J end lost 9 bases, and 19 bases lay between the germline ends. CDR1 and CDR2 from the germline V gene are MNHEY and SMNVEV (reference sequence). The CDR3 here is CASSSPTRIGIEQFF. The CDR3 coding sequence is TGTGCCAGCAGTTCCCCGACAAGAATAGGCATTGAGCAGTTCTTC.

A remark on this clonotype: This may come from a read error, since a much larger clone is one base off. CDR3 loop: CASRISGTVNTEAFF. CDR3 DNA sequence: TGTGCCAGTAGGATTTCCGGGACAGTGAACACTGAAGCTTTCTTT. The chain joins TRBV19 to TRBJ1-1; 7 bases line up with TRBD1. Germline trimming cut 6 bases from V and 0 bases from J; bases unmatched to any gene: 7. CDR1 and CDR2 from the germline V gene are LNHDA and SQIVND (reference sequence). The CDR3 has 15 amino acids.

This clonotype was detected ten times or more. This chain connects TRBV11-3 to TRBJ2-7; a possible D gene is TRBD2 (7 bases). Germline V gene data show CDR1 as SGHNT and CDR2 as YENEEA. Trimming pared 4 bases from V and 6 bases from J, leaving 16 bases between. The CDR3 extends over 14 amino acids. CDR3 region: CASSSPEGEGEQYF. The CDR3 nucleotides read TGTGCCAGCAGCTCCCCGGAGGGGGAGGGCGAGCAGTACTTC.

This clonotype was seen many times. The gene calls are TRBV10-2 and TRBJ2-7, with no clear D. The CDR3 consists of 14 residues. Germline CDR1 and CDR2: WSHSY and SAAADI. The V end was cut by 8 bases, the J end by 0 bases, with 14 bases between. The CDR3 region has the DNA TGCGCCAGCGGACCATCTAGGGCCTCCTACGAGCAGTACTTC. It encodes CASGPSRASYEQYF.

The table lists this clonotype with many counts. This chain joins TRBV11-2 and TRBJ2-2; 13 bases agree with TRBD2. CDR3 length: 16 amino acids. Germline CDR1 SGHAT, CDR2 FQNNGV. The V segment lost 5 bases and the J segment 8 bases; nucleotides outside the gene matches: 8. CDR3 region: CASSPGTSGARGELFF. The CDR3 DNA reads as TGTGCCAGCAGCCCCGGGACTAGCGGGGCGAGGGGGGAGCTGTTTTTT.

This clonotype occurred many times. CDR3 nucleotides: TGTGCCAGCCAGACAGGGGGCCACGAGCAGTACTTC. Protein sequence: CASQTGGHEQYF. The chain uses TRBV12-3 or TRBV12-4 and TRBJ2-7, with 10 bases fitting TRBD1. The V gene end was trimmed by 8 bases and the J gene end by 5 bases; junction bases not matched to a gene: 3. The CDR3 has 12 residues.

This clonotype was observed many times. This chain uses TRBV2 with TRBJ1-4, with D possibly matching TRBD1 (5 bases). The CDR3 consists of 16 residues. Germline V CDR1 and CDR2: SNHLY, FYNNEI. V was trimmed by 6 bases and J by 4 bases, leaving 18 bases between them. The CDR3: CASRFSGRGLNEKLFF. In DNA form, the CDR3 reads TGTGCCAGCAGATTCTCGGGGAGGGGCCTTAATGAAAAACTGTTTTTT.

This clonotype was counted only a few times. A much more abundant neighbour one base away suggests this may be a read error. CDR3 sequence (DNA): TGTGCCTGGAGTGTACGGAGCGGGCACACTGAAGCTTTCTTT. It yields the protein CAWSVRSGHTEAFF. The chain is built from TRBV30 and TRBJ1-1; D not certain. Germline V gives CDR1 GTSNPN, CDR2 SVGIG (reference sequence). The V and J ends lost 0 bases and 3 bases respectively, with 11 bases between them. CDR3 size: 14 residues. Using reference TRBV30 and TRBJ1-1 for the parts outside the CDR3, the full variable domain is SQTIHQWPATLVQPVGSPLSLECTVEGTSNPNLYWYRQAAGRGLQLLFYSVGIGQISSEVPQNLSASRPQDRQFILSSKKLLLSDSGFYLCAWSVRSGHTEAFFGQGTRLTVV.

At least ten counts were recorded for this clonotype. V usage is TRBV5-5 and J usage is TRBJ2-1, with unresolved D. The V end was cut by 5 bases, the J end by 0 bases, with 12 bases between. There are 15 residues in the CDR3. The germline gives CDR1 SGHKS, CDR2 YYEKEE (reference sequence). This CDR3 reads CASRPDISSYNEQFF. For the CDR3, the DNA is TGTGCCAGCAGACCCGACATCAGCTCCTACAATGAGCAGTTCTTC.

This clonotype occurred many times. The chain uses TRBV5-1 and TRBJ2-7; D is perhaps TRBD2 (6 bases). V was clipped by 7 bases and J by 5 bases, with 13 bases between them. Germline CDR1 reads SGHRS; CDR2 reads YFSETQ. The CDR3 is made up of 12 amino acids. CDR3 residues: CASGRGTNEQYF. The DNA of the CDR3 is TGCGCCAGCGGCCGGGGGACCAACGAGCAGTACTTC.

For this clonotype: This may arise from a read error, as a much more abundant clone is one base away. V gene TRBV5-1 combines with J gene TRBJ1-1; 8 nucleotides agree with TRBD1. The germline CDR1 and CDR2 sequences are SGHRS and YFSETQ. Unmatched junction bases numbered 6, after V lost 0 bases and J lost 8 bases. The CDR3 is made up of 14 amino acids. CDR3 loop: CASSLDRQGREAFF. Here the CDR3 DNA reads TGCGCCAGCAGCTTGGACCGACAGGGGAGAGAAGCTTTCTTT.

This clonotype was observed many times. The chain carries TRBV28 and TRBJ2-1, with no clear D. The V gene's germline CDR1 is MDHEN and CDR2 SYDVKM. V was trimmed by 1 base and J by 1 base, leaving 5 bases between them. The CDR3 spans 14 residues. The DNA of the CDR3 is TGTGCCAGCAGTTTATTTAGGTCCTACAATGAGCAGTTCTTC. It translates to CASSLFRSYNEQFF.